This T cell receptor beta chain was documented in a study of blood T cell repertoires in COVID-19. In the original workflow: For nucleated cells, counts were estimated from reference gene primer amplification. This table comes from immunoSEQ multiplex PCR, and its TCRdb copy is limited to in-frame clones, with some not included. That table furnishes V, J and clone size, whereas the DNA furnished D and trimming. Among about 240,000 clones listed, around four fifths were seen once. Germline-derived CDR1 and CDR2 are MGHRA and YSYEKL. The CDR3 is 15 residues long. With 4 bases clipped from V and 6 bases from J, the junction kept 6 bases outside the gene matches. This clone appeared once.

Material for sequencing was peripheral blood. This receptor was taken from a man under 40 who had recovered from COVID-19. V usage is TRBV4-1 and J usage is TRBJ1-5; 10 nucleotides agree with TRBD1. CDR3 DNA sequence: TGCGCCAGCAGCCCCGACGACAGGGGGCTTCAGCCCCAGCATTTT. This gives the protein CASSPDDRGLQPQHF.